The clone carrying this TCR beta chain was seen only a few times. The source of the sample is a study of T-cell memory formation after mild COVID-19. Trimming pared 2 bases from V and 1 base from J, leaving 8 bases between. The CDR3 covers 14 residues. The germline V gene encodes CDR1 MNHEY and CDR2 SVGEGT. One entry per CDR3 protein results from TCRdb running MiXCR on the 5' RACE reads. The table lists 350,000 to 550,000 distinct CDR3 sequences, approximately 18% of them singletons, with under 25% in the top ten. This sequence was found in a man younger than 35 who had mild COVID-19 (a few samples of this study predate the infection). Cell type and time point are not known. This chain links TRBV6-2 or TRBV6-3 with TRBJ2-5; weak D call: TRBD2 (5 bases). Sequencing was carried out using PBMCs or a T cell subset sorted from them (not recorded which). CDR3: CASSYAGGQETQYF. The CDR3 bases are TGTGCCAGCAGTTACGCGGGCGGCCAAGAGACCCAGTACTTC.